This is a list of T cell receptor beta chains from one sample in a study of blood T cell dynamics during melanoma immunotherapy. This table comes from immunoSEQ multiplex PCR, and its TCRdb copy is limited to in-frame clones, with some not included. The data contain more than 9,500 clones, over 75% of them seen just once; the ten biggest clones take up 4% to 5%. The source was blood, collected from a patient treated with checkpoint blockade. These TCRs come from a human donor with melanoma. The CDR3 runs from the conserved cysteine through the conserved F or W. The D gene is left open where the match is weak. Not all rows give a size; the values are once, few, many and, for expanded clones, a class.

D gene	V gene	clone size	J gene	CDR3 protein	CDR3 DNA
TRBD2	TRBV30	NA	TRBJ2-2	CAWRTSGTTGELFF	TGTGCCTGGCGGACTAGCGGAACCACCGGGGAGCTGTTTTTT
TRBD2	TRBV5-1	NA	TRBJ2-7	CASSSLAGGPYEQYF	TGCGCCAGCAGCTCACTAGCGGGGGGGCCCTACGAGCAGTACTTC
TRBD1	TRBV4-1	once	TRBJ2-7	CASSHLRTGANEQYF	TGCGCCAGCAGCCACCTCCGGACAGGCGCGAACGAGCAGTACTTC
TRBD1	TRBV6-4	NA	TRBJ2-3	CASSDSHRDRRAVSTDTQYF	TGTGCCAGCAGTGACTCGCACCGGGACAGGAGAGCAGTCAGCACAGATACGCAGTATTTT
TRBD2	TRBV6-5	NA	TRBJ2-2	CASRPTSGRTGELFF	TGTGCCAGCAGGCCCACGAGCGGGAGAACCGGGGAGCTGTTTTTT
NA	TRBV5-1	NA	TRBJ2-3	CASSAATARDTQYF	TGCGCCAGCAGCGCGGCCACCGCGAGAGATACGCAGTATTTT
TRBD1	TRBV7-6	NA	TRBJ1-4	CASSLAGVGGEKLFF	TGTGCCAGCAGCTTAGCAGGGGTAGGGGGCGAAAAACTGTTTTTT
NA	TRBV25-1	NA	TRBJ1-5	CASSGLGGQGKGQPQHF	TGTGCCAGCAGTGGCCTAGGGGGGCAGGGGAAGGGTCAGCCCCAGCATTTT
NA	TRBV19	NA	TRBJ2-2	CASSIGNSQQGELFF	TGTGCCAGTAGTATAGGAAACAGTCAGCAAGGGGAGCTGTTTTTT
NA	TRBV27	NA	TRBJ1-2	CASSGGAVYGYTF	TGTGCCAGCAGTGGGGGGGCCGTCTATGGCTACACCTTC
NA	TRBV29-1	NA	TRBJ1-2	CSVGSRNYGYTF	TGCAGCGTTGGGAGCAGGAACTATGGCTACACCTTC
NA	TRBV9	NA	TRBJ1-1	CASSGPDRLNTEAFF	TGTGCCAGCAGCGGTCCGGACAGACTCAACACTGAAGCTTTCTTT
NA	TRBV30	NA	TRBJ2-7	CAWRARTRQYF	TGTGCCTGGAGGGCCCGGACGAGACAGTACTTC
NA	TRBV5-1	NA	TRBJ1-1	CASSLGTPANAFF	TGCGCCAGCAGCTTGGGGACGCCGGCTAACGCTTTCTTT
NA	TRBV2	NA	TRBJ1-1	CASSELPEGTEAFF	TGTGCCAGCAGTGAGCTCCCCGAGGGCACTGAAGCTTTCTTT
TRBD1	TRBV19	NA	TRBJ1-2	CASRQPGQGGYGYTF	TGTGCCAGTAGGCAACCGGGACAGGGGGGATATGGCTACACCTTC
NA	TRBV6-1	NA	TRBJ2-5	CASNRGGMETQYF	TGTGCCAGCAACAGGGGGGGGATGGAGACCCAGTACTTC
TRBD2	TRBV2	NA	TRBJ2-5	CASSALAGGPRETQYF	TGTGCCAGCAGTGCTCTAGCGGGGGGGCCGAGAGAGACCCAGTACTTC
NA	TRBV7-3	once	TRBJ1-1	CASSLTMGGGNTEAFF	TGTGCCAGCAGCTTAACGATGGGGGGTGGTAACACTGAAGCTTTCTTT
TRBD1	TRBV7-9	once	TRBJ1-3	CASSKGQAPRNF	TGTGCCAGCAGCAAAGGACAGGCCCCACGAAATTTT
TRBD1	TRBV11-2	NA	TRBJ2-7	CASSRGQGASYEQYF	TGTGCCAGCAGCCGGGGGCAGGGGGCCTCCTACGAGCAGTACTTC
NA	TRBV19	NA	TRBJ1-2	CASSSSPTNYGYTF	TGTGCCAGTAGTTCTTCACCCACTAACTATGGCTACACCTTC
NA	TRBV5-1	NA	TRBJ2-2	CASSSGQRDTGELFF	TGCGCCAGCAGCTCTGGACAGAGAGACACCGGGGAGCTGTTTTTT
TRBD1	TRBV6-1	NA	TRBJ2-1	CASSEWDRGVNEQFF	TGTGCCAGCAGTGAATGGGACAGGGGTGTCAATGAGCAGTTCTTC
NA	TRBV5-6	NA	TRBJ2-3	CASSLWTDGTDTQYF	TGTGCCAGCAGCTTGTGGACTGACGGCACAGATACGCAGTATTTT
NA	TRBV5-6	NA	TRBJ2-2	CASKILDTGELFF	TGTGCCAGCAAAATACTTGACACCGGGGAGCTGTTTTTT
NA	TRBV5-5	NA	TRBJ2-7	CASSEVWSLEQYF	TGTGCCAGCAGCGAAGTATGGAGCCTCGAGCAGTACTTC
NA	TRBV2	NA	TRBJ2-3	CATFRDRRSTDTQYF	TGTGCCACCTTCCGAGACCGAAGGTCAACAGATACGCAGTATTTT
NA	TRBV5-6	NA	TRBJ2-5	CASSLEGETQYF	TGTGCCAGCAGCCTAGAGGGGGAGACCCAGTACTTC
NA	TRBV27	few	TRBJ2-7	CASGHPGAYEQYF	TGTGCCAGCGGGCACCCCGGGGCCTACGAGCAGTACTTC
NA	TRBV7-9	NA	TRBJ1-6	CASSLGSRADSPLHF	TGTGCCAGCAGCTTAGGGTCGAGGGCTGATTCACCCCTCCACTTT
NA	TRBV9	NA	TRBJ2-3	CASSGGLDTQYF	TGTGCCAGCAGCGGCGGACTAGATACGCAGTATTTT
NA	TRBV4-1	once	TRBJ2-7	CASSQEPSVVRYEQYF	TGCGCCAGCAGCCAAGAACCCTCAGTTGTCCGCTACGAGCAGTACTTC
NA	TRBV7-9	NA	TRBJ2-1	CASSQGSYNEQFF	TGTGCCAGCAGCCAGGGCTCTTACAATGAGCAGTTCTTC
NA	TRBV30	once	TRBJ1-5	CAWSPSTRQPQHF	TGTGCCTGGAGTCCCTCGACACGGCAGCCCCAGCATTTT
TRBD2	TRBV9	NA	TRBJ2-3	CASSVGGGTQYF	TGTGCCAGCAGCGTAGGGGGGGGTACGCAGTATTTT
TRBD1	TRBV19	few	TRBJ1-4	CASSQPLHPDRGEDEKLFF	TGTGCCAGTAGTCAACCACTTCACCCGGACAGGGGGGAGGATGAAAAACTGTTTTTT
NA	TRBV11-2	once	TRBJ2-3	CASSLDGGEDTQYF	TGTGCCAGCAGCTTAGATGGGGGAGAAGATACGCAGTATTTT
TRBD1	TRBV6-1	few	TRBJ1-5	CASTGGFNQPQHF	TGTGCCAGCACAGGGGGTTTCAATCAGCCCCAGCATTTT
NA	TRBV7-7	NA	TRBJ2-5	CASSLVGARQETQYF	TGTGCCAGCAGCTTAGTGGGGGCGCGGCAAGAGACCCAGTACTTC
TRBD2	TRBV6-1	NA	TRBJ2-3	CATPGAGGTDTQYF	TGTGCCACCCCAGGAGCGGGGGGCACAGATACGCAGTATTTT
TRBD1	TRBV27	NA	TRBJ2-2	CASSQDRGPGELFF	TGTGCCAGCAGCCAGGACAGGGGGCCCGGGGAGCTGTTTTTT
TRBD1	TRBV7-9	NA	TRBJ1-1	CASSLGTLTGGASTEAFF	TGTGCCAGCAGCTTAGGAACCCTGACAGGGGGAGCGAGCACTGAAGCTTTCTTT
NA	TRBV6-1	few	TRBJ1-2	CASSEGEPRYGYTF	TGTGCCAGCAGTGAAGGGGAACCTCGGTATGGCTACACCTTC
NA	TRBV5-4	NA	TRBJ2-3	CASSLGLLGGTDTQYF	TGTGCCAGCAGCTTGGGCCTGTTAGGCGGCACAGATACGCAGTATTTT
TRBD2	TRBV11-2	NA	TRBJ2-1	CASSVGLAGVNEQFF	TGTGCCAGCAGCGTGGGACTAGCGGGAGTAAATGAGCAGTTCTTC
TRBD1	TRBV7-9	once	TRBJ1-2	CASSLEIDRGINF	TGTGCCAGCAGCTTAGAAATCGACAGGGGGATAAACTTC
NA	TRBV9	once	TRBJ2-5	CASSVRWGGFEETQYF	TGTGCCAGCAGCGTCAGGTGGGGGGGCTTTGAAGAGACCCAGTACTTC
NA	TRBV19	NA	TRBJ1-4	CASSTNLHEKLFF	TGTGCCAGTAGTACAAACTTGCATGAAAAACTGTTTTTT
NA	TRBV21-1	NA	TRBJ1-1	CASIPRQENTEAFF	TGTGCCAGCATCCCTCGACAGGAGAACACTGAAGCTTTCTTT
NA	TRBV30	few	TRBJ1-2	CAWGLNYGYTF	TGTGCCTGGGGCCTTAACTATGGCTACACCTTC
TRBD2	TRBV5-1	NA	TRBJ2-3	CASRPPGLAGVTTDTQYF	TGCGCCAGCAGACCACCGGGACTAGCGGGAGTGACCACAGATACGCAGTATTTT
NA	TRBV14	NA	TRBJ2-5	CASSYGGRPRETQYF	TGTGCCAGCAGCTACGGCGGGCGGCCGAGAGAGACCCAGTACTTC
TRBD1	TRBV6-1	few	TRBJ1-2	CASRGQGGFYGYTF	TGTGCCAGCAGGGGACAGGGCGGGTTCTATGGCTACACCTTC
NA	TRBV2	NA	TRBJ1-4	CASRADSATNEKLFF	TGTGCCAGCAGAGCCGACAGTGCAACTAATGAAAAACTGTTTTTT
NA	TRBV10-2	NA	TRBJ1-5	CASKELRNQPQHF	TGCGCCAGCAAAGAATTGCGCAATCAGCCCCAGCATTTT
TRBD1	TRBV7-3	NA	TRBJ2-3	CASSEGQPTDTQYF	TGTGCCAGCAGCGAGGGACAGCCCACAGATACGCAGTATTTT
TRBD1	TRBV7-2	NA	TRBJ2-4	CASSLGRDRGPRGNIQYF	TGTGCCAGCAGCTTGGGGCGGGACAGGGGGCCCAGAGGAAACATTCAGTACTTC
NA	TRBV2	NA	TRBJ1-6	CASSDGFGSPLHF	TGTGCCAGCAGTGACGGCTTCGGTTCACCCCTCCACTTT